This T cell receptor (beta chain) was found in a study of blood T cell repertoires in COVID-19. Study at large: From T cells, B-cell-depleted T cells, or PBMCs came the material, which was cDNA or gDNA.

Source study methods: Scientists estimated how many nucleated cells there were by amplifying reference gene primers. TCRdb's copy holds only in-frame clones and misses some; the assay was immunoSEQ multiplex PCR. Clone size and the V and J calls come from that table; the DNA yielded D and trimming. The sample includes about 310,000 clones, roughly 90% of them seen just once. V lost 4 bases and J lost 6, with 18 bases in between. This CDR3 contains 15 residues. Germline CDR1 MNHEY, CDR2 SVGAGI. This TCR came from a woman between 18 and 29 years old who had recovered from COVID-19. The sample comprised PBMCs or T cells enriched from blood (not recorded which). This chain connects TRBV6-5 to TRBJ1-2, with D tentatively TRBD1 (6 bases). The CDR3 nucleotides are TGTGCCAGCAGTTCCTCCACACAGGGATTTGATGGCTACACCTTC. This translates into CASSSSTQGFDGYTF.